Following are 8 T cell receptor beta chains from one sample sequenced in a study of CD8 T cells in ankylosing spondylitis. Regarding the study as a whole: Characteristic, it appeared, of ankylosing spondylitis blood was a TCR beta motif of eight highly homologous variants.

From the 5' RACE reads, TCRdb called clonotypes with MiXCR, one entry per CDR3 protein. The profile shows 650,000 to 800,000 distinct CDR3 sequences, roughly 19% of them singletons. The antigens for these receptors are not known. Material: blood, either unsorted or a sorted T cell fraction (not recorded which). The receptors were sampled from a male donor with ankylosing spondylitis.

This chain uses TRBV20-1 with TRBJ2-7, with TRBD2 matching over 7 bases. This CDR3 comprises 14 residues. The trim removed 1 base at V and 3 bases at J, leaving 6 bases unmatched. Germline CDR1 DFQATT, CDR2 SNEGSKA (reference sequence). The CDR3 loop reads CSARGVGGSYEQYF. CDR3 nucleotides: TGCAGTGCTAGAGGAGTGGGCGGGAGCTACGAGCAGTACTTC.

This clonotype was found a few times. This rearrangement joins TRBV30 to TRBJ1-1; D is undetermined. The germline V gene has CDR1 GTSNPN and CDR2 SVGIG (reference sequence). Trimming removed 4 bases at V and 3 bases at J, with 15 bases between. This CDR3 is 14 amino acids long. Written as DNA, the CDR3 is TGTGCCTGGACGAGTGGCGCTTGGGACACTGAAGCTTTCTTT. Its translation: CAWTSGAWDTEAFF.

The chain combines TRBV25-1 with TRBJ1-5; D unclear. Germline assignment: CDR1 MGHDK and CDR2 SYGVNS. This CDR3 spans 15 amino acids. V was shortened by 2 bases and J by 0 bases, with 8 bases between the two germline ends. CDR3 loop: CASSEAGPSNQPQHF. The CDR3 DNA is TGTGCCAGCAGTGAAGCGGGCCCTAGCAATCAGCCCCAGCATTTT.

V usage is TRBV9 and J usage is TRBJ2-3, with 7 bases matching TRBD2. This CDR3 spans 19 amino acids. V lost 4 bases, J lost 0 bases, and 17 bases stayed unmatched. The germline V gene has CDR1 SGDLS and CDR2 YYNGEE. For the CDR3, the DNA is TGTGCCAGCAGCACGGAATCAACCTTCGGGACTACAAGCACAGATACGCAGTATTTT. Translation gives CASSTESTFGTTSTDTQYF.

This clonotype was seen many times. Here the CDR3 DNA reads TGTGCCAGCACCCCGACTGGAGGGGAGTTCTACGAGCAGTACTTC. Translation gives CASTPTGGEFYEQYF. The chain couples TRBV7-2 to TRBJ2-7, with a tentative D call TRBD2 (6 bases). Germline CDR1 and CDR2: SGHTA and FQGNSA. Trimming left V 7 bases short and J 3 bases short, with 19 bases between. CDR3 size: 15 residues.

The chain couples TRBV30 to TRBJ1-1; 7 bases are shared with TRBD1. CDR1 and CDR2 from the germline V gene are GTSNPN and SVGIG (reference sequence). The CDR3 is 13 amino acids. The V gene end was trimmed by 4 bases and the J gene end by 1 base; junction bases not matched to a gene: 3. The CDR3 sequence: CAWNRQGNTEAFF. DNA of the CDR3: TGTGCCTGGAACAGACAGGGGAACACTGAAGCTTTCTTT.

The chain is built from TRBV5-1 and TRBJ2-5; D gene uncertain. The V end lost 4 bases, the J end lost 4 bases, and 8 bases lay between the germline ends. Germline loops: CDR1 SGHRS, CDR2 YFSETQ. This CDR3 comprises 12 residues. In DNA, the CDR3 is TGCGCCAGCAGCCAAACCCTAGAGACCCAGTACTTC. Translating it yields CASSQTLETQYF.

The chain uses TRBV29-1 and TRBJ2-7; 7 nucleotides align to TRBD1. V gave up 6 bases and J gave up 3 bases; unmatched junction bases: 5. This CDR3 comprises 12 residues. Germline V gene lookup returns CDR1 SQVTM and CDR2 ANQGSEA. The CDR3 DNA follows: TGCAGCGTCTTAGGACAGGTCTACGAGCAGTACTTC. It translates to CSVLGQVYEQYF.